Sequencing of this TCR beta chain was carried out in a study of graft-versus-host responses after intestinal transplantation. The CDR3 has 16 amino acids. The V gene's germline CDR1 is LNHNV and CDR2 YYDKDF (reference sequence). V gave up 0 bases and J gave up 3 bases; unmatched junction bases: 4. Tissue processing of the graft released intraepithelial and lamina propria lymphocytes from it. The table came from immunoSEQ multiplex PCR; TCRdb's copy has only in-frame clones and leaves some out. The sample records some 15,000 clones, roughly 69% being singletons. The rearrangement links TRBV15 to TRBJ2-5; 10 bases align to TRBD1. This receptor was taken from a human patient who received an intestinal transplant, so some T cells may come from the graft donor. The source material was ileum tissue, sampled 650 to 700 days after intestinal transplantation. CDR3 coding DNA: TGTGCCACCAGCAGAGAGTTGACAGGGGGCGAAGAGACCCAGTACTTC. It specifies CATSRELTGGEETQYF.